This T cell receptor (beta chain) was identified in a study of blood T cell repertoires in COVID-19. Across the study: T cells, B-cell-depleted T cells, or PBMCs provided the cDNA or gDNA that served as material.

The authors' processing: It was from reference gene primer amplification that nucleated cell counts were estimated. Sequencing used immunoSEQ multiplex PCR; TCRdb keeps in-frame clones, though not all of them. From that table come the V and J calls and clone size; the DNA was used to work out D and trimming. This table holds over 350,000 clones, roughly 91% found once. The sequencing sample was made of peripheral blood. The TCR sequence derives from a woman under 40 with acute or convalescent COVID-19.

In DNA, the CDR3 is TGTGCCAGCAGAATCGGGACTACTAACTATGGCTACACCTTC. Encoded protein: CASRIGTTNYGYTF. The rearrangement links TRBV6-5 to TRBJ1-2; tentative D call: TRBD1 (5 bases). Per the germline V gene, CDR1 is MNHEY and CDR2 is SVGAGI. V lost 6 bases to trimming and J lost 0 bases, with 11 bases between them. The CDR3 is made up of 14 amino acids.